The clone carrying this TCR beta chain was seen many times. Its antigen is undetermined. TCRdb passed the multiplex PCR reads through MiXCR, listing each CDR3 protein once. The sample carries about 100,000 distinct CDR3 sequences, over 20% recorded once. Trimming pared 5 bases from V and 3 bases from J, leaving 10 bases between. The CDR3 length is 13 residues. The germline CDR1 and CDR2 sequences are MGHRA and YSYEKL. The data originate from a study of breast tumors, draining lymph nodes, adjacent tissues. Axillary draining lymph nodes of breast cancer patients supplied the node samples. Study-wide points: The data were judged consistent with most tumor T cells coming from lymph node and expanding in tumor. The lymph node origin of tumor T cells was framed as consistent with a hypothesis, not demonstrated. Tumors had less TCR diversity than lymph nodes, more than nontumor tissue. Luminal-like breast cancer showed significantly greater tumor-nontumor repertoire similarity than basal-like breast cancer did.

The chain couples TRBV4-1 to TRBJ1-2; D perhaps matches TRBD1 (5 bases). Sequenced sample: axillary lymph node tissue. The TCR comes from a female donor with breast cancer. Some clones in this sample may be carry-over from other donors' samples. In DNA form, the CDR3 reads TGCGCCAGCAGCTTTAAGGGGCACTATGGCTACACCTTC. Protein sequence: CASSFKGHYGYTF.